The clone carrying this T cell receptor (beta chain) was counted once. Authors' processing steps: Estimation of nucleated cell counts was performed using reference gene primer amplification. This table comes from immunoSEQ multiplex PCR, and its TCRdb copy is limited to in-frame clones, with some not included. V, J and clone size were drawn from that table, and D and trimming were deduced from the DNA. The sample records some 100,000 clones, 88% being singletons. The data stem from a study of blood T cell repertoires in COVID-19. The wider study: PBMCs, B-cell-depleted T cells, or T cells were the source of the cDNA or gDNA that made up the material.

The length of the CDR3 is 13 residues. V was clipped by 6 bases and J by 8 bases, with 13 bases between them. CDR1 and CDR2 (germline): SNHLY, FYNNEI. This TCR derives from a woman aged 55-69 years with acute or convalescent COVID-19. Material: peripheral blood. V and J are TRBV2 and TRBJ1-4; D is possibly TRBD1 (6 bases). The DNA for the CDR3 is TGTGCCAGCAGACGGACAGTTGGCGAAAAACTGTTTTTT. Translating it yields CASRRTVGEKLFF.